This T cell receptor (beta chain) emerged from a study of T cells in Graves' hyperthyroidism and ophthalmopathy. The overall study: Staff took peripheral blood when the initial diagnosis was made, before any treatment began.

On this clonotype itself: The antigen remains undetermined.

There were TCR beta CDR3 regions amplified from RNA transcripts. TCR CDR3 underwent first-round RT-PCR with the HTBI primer set. MiXCR was run by TCRdb on the multiplex PCR reads, yielding one entry per CDR3 protein. The sample contains about 210,000 distinct CDR3 sequences, roughly 17% of which appear only once. No ophthalmopathy progression within 18 months constituted stable Graves' hyperthyroidism. The study excluded patients with uncontrolled infection, other autoimmune disease, pregnancy or lactation. Study-wide results and caveats: Ophthalmopathy and stable hyperthyroidism were separated by a 13 V-J model.

Trimming took off 0 bases at V and 7 bases at J, with 8 bases between the two ends. Germline V CDR1 and CDR2: SGHRS, YFSETQ. The CDR3 loop spans 13 amino acids. Sequencing input: blood. The TCR comes from a man aged 45-60 years with Graves' hyperthyroidism. This chain connects TRBV5-1 to TRBJ2-1, with unresolved D. CDR3 in amino acids: CASSLEGVNEQFF. DNA for the CDR3: TGCGCCAGCAGCTTGGAGGGCGTTAATGAGCAGTTCTTC.